The sequence of this T cell receptor (beta chain) was determined in a study of T cells in Graves' hyperthyroidism and ophthalmopathy. Study-wide context: Staff took peripheral blood when the initial diagnosis was made, before any treatment began.

Absence of ophthalmopathy progression within 18 months defined stable Graves' hyperthyroidism. It was 8.5 to 10 ml of fresh peripheral blood that supplied the PBMCs. Using RNA transcripts as the source, TCR beta CDR3 regions were amplified. The HTBI primer set served for first-round RT-PCR of the TCR CDR3. TCRdb ran MiXCR on the multiplex PCR reads and lists one entry per CDR3 protein. Of 650,000 to 750,000 distinct CDR3 sequences listed, 14% are singletons. Germline V gene data show CDR1 as SGDLS and CDR2 as YYNGEE. CDR3 size: 15 residues. Trimming shortened V by 0 bases and J by 7 bases, and 14 bases separated the two germline ends.

The gene calls are TRBV9 and TRBJ2-1, with D possibly matching TRBD1 (6 bases). The receptor was isolated from a woman between 18 and 29 years old with Graves' hyperthyroidism. Specimen: blood. The CDR3 DNA reads TGTGCCAGCAGCGTAGGGGCAGGGGAATGGAATGAGCAGTTCTTC. Translation: CASSVGAGEWNEQFF.